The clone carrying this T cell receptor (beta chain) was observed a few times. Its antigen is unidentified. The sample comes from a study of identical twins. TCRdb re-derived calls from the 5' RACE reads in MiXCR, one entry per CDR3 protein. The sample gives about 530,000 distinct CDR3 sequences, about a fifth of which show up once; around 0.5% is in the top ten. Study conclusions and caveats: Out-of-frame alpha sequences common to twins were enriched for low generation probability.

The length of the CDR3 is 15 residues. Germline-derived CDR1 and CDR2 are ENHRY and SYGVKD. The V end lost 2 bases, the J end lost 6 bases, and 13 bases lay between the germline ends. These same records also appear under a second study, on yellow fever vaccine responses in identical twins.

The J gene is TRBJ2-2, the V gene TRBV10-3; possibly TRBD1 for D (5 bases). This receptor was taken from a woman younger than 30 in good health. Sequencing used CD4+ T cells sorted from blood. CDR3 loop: CAISEGAPDAGELFF. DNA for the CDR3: TGTGCCATCAGTGAGGGGGCGCCTGACGCCGGGGAGCTGTTTTTT.